The 18 T cell receptor beta chains presented below share a single source sample, sequenced in a study of Ad26.COV2.S vaccination and SARS-CoV-2 variants. Treatment defined: about 20 received Ad26.COV2.S at low or high dose, single or two shots; about 5 received placebo; per-sample allocation not given. Sampling was done on day 63 after the first vaccine or placebo injection. Using immunoSEQ multiplex PCR, the repertoire was profiled, and TCRdb retains in-frame clones only, with some absent. This table has some 480,000 clones, approximately 90% appearing once. Sequenced here: peripheral blood, sampled in a trial of Ad26.COV2.S vaccine versus placebo. Every receptor here comes from a person between 18 and 65 years old who received the Ad26.COV2.S COVID-19 vaccine or a placebo.

This clone was seen a handful of times. The chain is built from TRBV11-2 and TRBJ2-2, with a tentative D call TRBD2 (5 bases). CDR1 and CDR2 from the germline V gene are SGHAT and FQNNGV. This CDR3 is 18 amino acids long. Trimming pared 1 base from V and 1 base from J, leaving 16 bases between. CDR3 bases: TGTGCCAGCAGCTTAGGACGTAGTAGCGTGTTGAACACCGGGGAGCTGTTTTTT. This translates into CASSLGRSSVLNTGELFF.

The rearrangement joins TRBV6-5 to TRBJ2-5; D is perhaps TRBD1 (5 bases). V shed 7 bases and J shed 2 bases, with 8 bases lying between them. The germline V gene has CDR1 MNHEY and CDR2 SVGAGI. CDR3 length equals 12 residues. CDR3 DNA sequence: TGTGCCAGCACTGGGGCTCAAGAGACCCAGTACTTC. This encodes CASTGAQETQYF.

This chain joins TRBV7-9 and TRBJ1-1, with a possible D match to TRBD1 (5 bases). This CDR3 spans 17 amino acids. V lost 3 bases to trimming and J lost 1 base, with 18 bases between them. Per the germline V gene, CDR1 is SEHNR and CDR2 is FQNEAQ (reference sequence). CDR3 in amino acids: CASSLLPGRGPNTEAFF. The CDR3, as DNA: TGTGCCAGCAGCTTGTTACCGGGACGAGGCCCGAACACTGAAGCTTTCTTT.

The chain recombines TRBV15 with TRBJ1-2, with unresolved D. Trimming took 1 base from V and 2 from J, leaving 14 bases between them. The CDR3 has 16 amino acids. Germline lookup yields CDR1 LNHNV and CDR2 YYDKDF (reference sequence). The CDR3, as DNA: TGTGCCACCAGCAGAGGATCCCAGGCGATAAACTATGGCTACACCTTC. It translates to CATSRGSQAINYGYTF.

The J gene is TRBJ2-3, the V gene TRBV2; tentatively, D is TRBD1 (5 bases). V lost 6 bases and J lost 0, with 7 bases in between. Per the germline V gene, CDR1 is SNHLY and CDR2 is FYNNEI. This CDR3 comprises 13 residues. The CDR3 sequence: CASRRQSTDTQYF. In DNA, the CDR3 is TGTGCCAGCAGGCGACAGAGCACAGATACGCAGTATTTT. Variable domain in full (rest from reference TRBV2 and TRBJ2-3): EPEVTQTPSHQVTQMGQEVILRCVPISNHLYFYWYRQILGQKVEFLVSFYNNEISEKSEIFDDQFSVERPDGSNFTLKIRSTKLEDSAMYFCASRRQSTDTQYFGPGTRLTVL.

The chain employs TRBV2 and TRBJ2-4; 7 positions agree with TRBD2. Germline lookup yields CDR1 SNHLY and CDR2 FYNNEI. The CDR3 spans 14 residues. Germline trimming cut 9 bases from V and 6 bases from J; bases unmatched to any gene: 11. The CDR3 here is CASRLGGSGNIQYF. The CDR3 bases are TGTGCCAGTCGGCTAGGCGGGAGTGGAAACATTCAGTACTTC.

This chain uses TRBV14 with TRBJ2-5; D not resolved. The CDR3 sequence is 14 residues long. In germline, CDR1 is SGHDN, CDR2 FVKESK. V was trimmed by 4 bases and J by 4 bases, leaving 13 bases between them. The CDR3 reads CASSPLGVRETQYF. CDR3 DNA: TGTGCCAGCAGCCCGCTTGGGGTTCGAGAGACCCAGTACTTC.

This clone came up once. V and J are TRBV20-1 and TRBJ2-7; maybe TRBD1 (6 bases). The germline V gene has CDR1 DFQATT and CDR2 SNEGSKA (reference sequence). V gave up 3 bases and J gave up 2 bases, with 14 bases separating them. The CDR3 consists of 14 residues. Here the CDR3 reads CSASSRGTAYEQYF. The CDR3 coding sequence is TGCAGTGCTAGTTCGAGGGGGACCGCCTACGAGCAGTACTTC.

The V gene is TRBV7-3, the J gene TRBJ2-1; D is unresolved. The CDR3 spans 15 residues. Germline values: CDR1 SGHTA, CDR2 FQGTGA. Trimming removed 11 bases at V and 2 bases at J, with 19 bases between. CDR3 residues: CAGRSWQRPYNEQFF. In nucleotides, the CDR3 is TGTGCCGGCCGCTCGTGGCAAAGGCCCTACAATGAGCAGTTCTTC.

The gene calls are TRBV6-1 and TRBJ1-6; 7 bases line up with TRBD1. This CDR3 is built from 17 residues. J was trimmed by 6 bases and V by 3 bases; bases with no gene match: 11. The germline V gene has CDR1 MNHNS and CDR2 SASEGT. CDR3 in DNA: TGTGCCAGCAGTGAGGCGCCCCCGACAGGGAGTAATTCACCCCTCCACTTT. Protein sequence: CASSEAPPTGSNSPLHF.

CDR3 region: CASSSPRRGQRKRDTQYF. The CDR3 coding sequence is TGTGCCAGCAGCTCCCCCCGGAGGGGTCAGAGAAAAAGAGATACGCAGTATTTT. V and J are TRBV6-2 or TRBV6-3 and TRBJ2-3; D may be TRBD2 (6 bases). Trimming cost V 6 bases and J 5 bases, with 27 bases left between them. CDR1 MNHEY and CDR2 SVGEGT come from the germline V gene. CDR3 length: 18 amino acids.

The chain recombines TRBV28 with TRBJ1-4, with no clear D. This CDR3 is 17 amino acids long. Germline V gene lookup returns CDR1 MDHEN and CDR2 SYDVKM. V lost 3 bases to trimming and J lost 0 bases, with 14 bases between them. CDR3 residues: CASSFLPRKTTNEKLFF. CDR3 coding DNA: TGTGCCAGCAGTTTTCTCCCCCGAAAAACAACTAATGAAAAACTGTTTTTT.

CDR3 nucleotides: TGTGCCAGCAGTTTATTCGGGGCAGGGATGGGGACCCAGTACTTC. Amino acid sequence: CASSLFGAGMGTQYF. The rearrangement links TRBV28 to TRBJ2-5; D possibly matches TRBD1 or TRBD2 (5 bases each). Deletions cut 1 base from V and 7 bases from J, with 16 bases between. The CDR3 is 15 residues long. CDR1 and CDR2 from the germline V gene are MDHEN and SYDVKM.

The chain recombines TRBV15 with TRBJ2-2; D is perhaps TRBD2 (5 bases). CDR1 is LNHNV, CDR2 YYDKDF, per germline (reference sequence). CDR3 length: 13 residues. The V gene lost 1 base and the J gene lost 9 bases, with 9 bases spanning the gap. The CDR3 protein is CATSRVSGWELFF. The DNA for the CDR3 is TGTGCCACCAGCAGAGTATCGGGGTGGGAGCTGTTTTTT.

The rearrangement joins TRBV19 to TRBJ2-1; 12 nucleotides line up with TRBD2. CDR3 length: 18 amino acids. Germline lookup yields CDR1 LNHDA and CDR2 SQIVND (reference sequence). With V trimmed by 7 bases and J by 9 bases, 19 bases remained unmatched. The DNA for the CDR3 is TGTGCCAGTACTAGCGGGAGGGCCGGCGGGGCGGTTATGCTTGAGCAGTTCTTC. Translated, it gives CASTSGRAGGAVMLEQFF.

Here the CDR3 DNA reads TGTGCCAGCAGCTTCAGGGGGTACAATGAGCAGTTCTTC. Residues: CASSFRGYNEQFF. The chain links TRBV9 to TRBJ2-1; 7 nucleotides agree with TRBD1. The CDR3 length is 13 residues. The junction had 2 bases not matched to a gene; V was cut back by 4 bases and J by 4 bases. The V gene's germline CDR1 is SGDLS and CDR2 YYNGEE.

V gene TRBV24-1 combines with J gene TRBJ1-2, with D hard to call. CDR3 length: 12 amino acids. With 1 base removed from V and 8 bases from J, the gap between germline ends came to 7 bases. The germline gives CDR1 KGHDR, CDR2 SFDVKD. The CDR3 reads CATSDLRQGYTF. For the CDR3, the DNA is TGTGCCACCAGTGATTTAAGACAAGGCTACACCTTC.

This sequence joins TRBV28 and TRBJ2-1, with 8 bases aligning to TRBD2. Trimming took 8 bases from V and 3 from J; bases not matched to a gene: 0. The CDR3 sequence is 12 residues long. Germline V gives CDR1 MDHEN, CDR2 SYDVKM. This CDR3 reads CASGTSYNEQFF. The CDR3 nucleotides are TGTGCCAGCGGGACTAGCTACAATGAGCAGTTCTTC.